The 16 T cell receptor beta chains given below trace back to one sample, sequenced in a study of tumor-infiltrating lymphocytes in primary liver carcinoma. Co-extracted RNA and DNA came from around 20-30 mg of unsorted bulk tissue. Synthesis of TCR beta cDNA was carried out from around 500 ng total RNA with a constant-region primer. Investigators got TCR beta libraries out of three nested multiplex PCR rounds, done with slightly modified ARM-PCR. Running roughly 10 cycles apiece, the first two PCR rounds relied on TRBV1-TRBV30 forward primers together with a C-beta reverse primer. Using its own MiXCR run on the multiplex PCR reads, TCRdb lists one record per CDR3 protein. The table has more than 60,000 distinct CDR3 sequences, roughly 69% seen once; the top ten hold about a quarter. Sequencing was performed on liver tumor tissue from sampling region 4. Described subset: tumor region T4, right-lateral pole. These receptors were taken from a man in his forties with primary liver carcinoma and hepatitis B virus infection.

In the case of this clonotype: Relative to the germline gene, one junction end is altered; a read error may explain this. The chain recombines TRBV6-1 with TRBJ2-1, with no clear D. Germline loops: CDR1 MNHNS, CDR2 SASEGT. The CDR3 is 11 amino acids. The CDR3 DNA reads TGTGCCAGGGGCTCCTACAATGAACAGTTCTTC. Its protein is CARGSYNEQFF.

On this clonotype itself: A junction boundary mismatches the germline segment, possibly from a read error. The chain carries TRBV6-5 and TRBJ1-2; D is ambiguous. Per the germline V gene, CDR1 is MNHEY and CDR2 is SVGAGI. This CDR3 has 12 residues. The CDR3 DNA reads as TGTGCCAACAGTTCGGACGGCTATGGCTACACCTTC. The encoded protein is CANSSDGYGYTF.

This clonotype showed up just a few times. This may be a read error, as it is one base from a much larger clone. It is likely a read error, because the conserved phenylalanine at the end of the CDR3 is missing. The chain is built from TRBV28 and TRBJ1-4; D not resolved. This CDR3 comprises 12 residues. V lost 10 bases, J lost 6 bases, and 12 bases lay in between. Per germline, CDR1 MDHEN and CDR2 SYDVKM. The CDR3 DNA follows: TGTGCCACCTCACAGTACTATGAAAAACTGTTTCTT. It codes for CATSQYYEKLFL.

With regard to this clonotype: The missing conserved phenylalanine or tryptophan at the end of this CDR3 makes a read error likely. The chain recombines TRBV12-3 or TRBV12-4 with TRBJ2-5; weak D call: TRBD2 (7 bases). This CDR3 has 15 residues. V was trimmed by 7 bases and J by 3 bases, leaving 18 bases between them. The CDR3, as DNA: TGTGCCAGCATTAGTGGGGGGGGCAGGGAAGAGACCCAGTACTTG. Protein product: CASISGGGREETQYL.

A word on this clonotype: One end of the junction varies from germline; a read error may be responsible. The V gene is TRBV12-3 or TRBV12-4, the J gene TRBJ1-2; D not certain. This CDR3 is built from 13 residues. Here the CDR3 DNA reads TGTGCCTGCAGTTTAGGGCAGGACTATGGCTACACCTTC. Protein product: CACSLGQDYGYTF.

This clonotype was picked up one time. Here the CDR3 omits its conserved ending phenylalanine or tryptophan, so a read error is the likely source. V usage is TRBV29-1 and J usage is TRBJ2-5; D is possibly TRBD1 (7 bases). The end of the DNA aligns better with TRBJ2-1, so the J call may be wrong. Germline lookup yields CDR1 SQVTM and CDR2 ANQGSEA. CDR3 size: 12 residues. In nucleotides, the CDR3 is TGCAGCGTTGTAGGCAGGGGGGAGACCCAGTTCCTC. This translates into CSVVGRGETQFL.

This clonotype showed up many times. The V and J genes are TRBV28 and TRBJ1-1; 7 bases are shared with TRBD1. The CDR3 sequence is 16 residues long. With 7 bases clipped from V and 4 bases from J, the junction kept 15 bases outside the gene matches. Germline V gives CDR1 MDHEN, CDR2 SYDVKM. The CDR3 here is CASTPYSRGESTEAFF. The CDR3 DNA sequence: TGTGCCAGCACCCCTTACTCCAGGGGGGAGAGCACTGAAGCTTTCTTT.

This clonotype was seen a single time. Since the CDR3 does not end with the conserved phenylalanine or tryptophan, this likely comes from a read error. This chain joins TRBV11-2 and TRBJ2-7, with D possibly being TRBD1 (6 bases). Germline CDR1 and CDR2: SGHAT and FQNNGV. The CDR3 runs 17 residues. CDR3 in DNA: TGTGCAAGCAGCTTAGACTTCGGGACACCCTGCTCCTACGAGCAGTACTAC. Its protein is CASSLDFGTPCSYEQYY.

This clonotype was observed at least ten times. The genes are TRBV28 and TRBJ2-7; D not certain. CDR1 and CDR2 (germline): MDHEN, SYDVKM. Trimming took 11 bases from V and 3 from J, leaving 5 bases between them. The CDR3 sequence is 9 residues long. The CDR3 loop reads CAGFYEQYF. The CDR3 bases are TGTGCCGGGTTCTACGAGCAGTACTTC.

CDR3 bases: TGCAGCGTTGAAAATCATTGGGGCGGGGGGGGGCTTAGCACAGATACGCAGTATTTT. It encodes CSVENHWGGGGLSTDTQYF. The chain combines TRBV29-1 with TRBJ2-3; TRBD2 agrees at 9 bases. The CDR3 sequence is 19 residues long. After removal of 2 bases from V and 0 bases from J, the junction contained 15 bases not matched to a gene. Germline CDR1 and CDR2: SQVTM and ANQGSEA.

V gene TRBV19 combines with J gene TRBJ2-3; TRBD1 matches at 8 bases. Unmatched junction bases numbered 18, after V lost 5 bases and J lost 2 bases. CDR3 size: 19 residues. Germline lookup yields CDR1 LNHDA and CDR2 SQIVND (reference sequence). CDR3 DNA: TGTGCCAGTAGTCAGGGGGCCTCTACTTACCGGGACCTCACAGATACGCAGTATTTT. Protein product: CASSQGASTYRDLTDTQYF.

The V and J genes are TRBV4-2 and TRBJ2-7; TRBD2 matches 9 bases. V lost 9 bases and J lost 0; bases outside the gene matches: 21. The germline gives CDR1 LGHNA, CDR2 YNFKEQ. CDR3 size: 19 residues. The CDR3 DNA is TGTGCCAGTAGCTACATGGGGGCCACCAGCGGGAGGAGCTCCTACGAGCAGTACTTC. Its protein is CASSYMGATSGRSSYEQYF.

Details on this clonotype: This CDR3 fails to terminate in the conserved phenylalanine or tryptophan, so it likely reflects a read error. The limits of the CDR3 on the DNA are not certain, so only TCRdb's listed CDR3 is given. The J gene is TRBJ2-1, the V gene TRBV11-2; the D call in the table, TRBD2, was not verified against the DNA. Germline lookup yields CDR1 SGHAT and CDR2 FQNNGV. The CDR3 contains 16 residues when both ends are counted. This CDR3 is CASSYSSTSGRVGGFL.

In the case of this clonotype: It is likely a read error, because the conserved phenylalanine at the end of the CDR3 is missing. This chain connects TRBV11-1 to TRBJ2-3, with D perhaps matching TRBD2 (5 bases). Germline values: CDR1 SGHAT, CDR2 FQDESV (reference sequence). The CDR3 length is 16 residues. CDR3: CTSSLVASTQTDTQYL. In nucleotides, the CDR3 is TGTACCAGCAGCCTCGTGGCTAGCACACAAACAGATACGCAGTATTTA.

Turning to this clonotype: At one of its ends the junction is not consistent with the germline gene, which may arise from a read error. The chain carries TRBV6-5 and TRBJ2-2; D assignment may be TRBD1 or TRBD2 (5 bases each). CDR1 is MNHEY, CDR2 SVGAGI, per germline. The CDR3 covers 15 residues. The CDR3 bases are TGTACCAGCAGCTTGGGACGGGTGAACACCGGGGAGCTGTTTTTT. Its protein product is CTSSLGRVNTGELFF.

At least ten counts were recorded for this clonotype. The rearrangement uses TRBV29-1 and TRBJ1-1; D is ambiguous. The germline V gene encodes CDR1 SQVTM and CDR2 ANQGSEA. The V end was cut by 3 bases, the J end by 0 bases, with 11 bases between. This CDR3 comprises 14 residues. The CDR3 here is CSVDGGTMNTEAFF. As DNA, the CDR3 is TGCAGCGTTGACGGTGGTACCATGAACACTGAAGCTTTCTTT. The variable domain in full, completed from reference TRBV29-1 and TRBJ1-1, reads SAVISQKPSRDICQRGTSLTIQCQVDSQVTMMFWYRQQPGQSLTLIATANQGSEATYESGFVIDKFPISRPNLTFSTLTVSNMSPEDSSIYLCSVDGGTMNTEAFFGQGTRLTVV.